Included here is one TCR beta chain sequence, with context. The antigen remains undetermined. This sample was taken from a study of blood T cells in healthy people across ages. Findings and caveats of the study: There was a strong correlation between TCR beta diversity and naive T cell percentage.

The CDR3 totals 17 residues. Germline V gives CDR1 MNHEY, CDR2 SMNVEV (reference sequence). Trimming cost V 6 bases and J 1 base; bases outside gene matches: 9. A second PCR of about 6 to 11 cycles used a sample-barcoded 5' primer and a J-beta primer mix. MiXCR, applied by TCRdb to the 5' RACE reads, yields one record per CDR3 protein. The repertoire holds about 640,000 distinct CDR3 sequences, around 38% seen once, with about 32% in the top ten. The sequenced sample was blood. The rearrangement links TRBV27 to TRBJ2-2; 9 bases line up with TRBD1. The clonotype originates from an elderly man in good health. The CDR3 sequence is CASRRLGQGMNTGELFF. CDR3 in DNA: TGTGCCAGCAGGCGACTGGGACAGGGAATGAACACCGGGGAGCTGTTTTTT.